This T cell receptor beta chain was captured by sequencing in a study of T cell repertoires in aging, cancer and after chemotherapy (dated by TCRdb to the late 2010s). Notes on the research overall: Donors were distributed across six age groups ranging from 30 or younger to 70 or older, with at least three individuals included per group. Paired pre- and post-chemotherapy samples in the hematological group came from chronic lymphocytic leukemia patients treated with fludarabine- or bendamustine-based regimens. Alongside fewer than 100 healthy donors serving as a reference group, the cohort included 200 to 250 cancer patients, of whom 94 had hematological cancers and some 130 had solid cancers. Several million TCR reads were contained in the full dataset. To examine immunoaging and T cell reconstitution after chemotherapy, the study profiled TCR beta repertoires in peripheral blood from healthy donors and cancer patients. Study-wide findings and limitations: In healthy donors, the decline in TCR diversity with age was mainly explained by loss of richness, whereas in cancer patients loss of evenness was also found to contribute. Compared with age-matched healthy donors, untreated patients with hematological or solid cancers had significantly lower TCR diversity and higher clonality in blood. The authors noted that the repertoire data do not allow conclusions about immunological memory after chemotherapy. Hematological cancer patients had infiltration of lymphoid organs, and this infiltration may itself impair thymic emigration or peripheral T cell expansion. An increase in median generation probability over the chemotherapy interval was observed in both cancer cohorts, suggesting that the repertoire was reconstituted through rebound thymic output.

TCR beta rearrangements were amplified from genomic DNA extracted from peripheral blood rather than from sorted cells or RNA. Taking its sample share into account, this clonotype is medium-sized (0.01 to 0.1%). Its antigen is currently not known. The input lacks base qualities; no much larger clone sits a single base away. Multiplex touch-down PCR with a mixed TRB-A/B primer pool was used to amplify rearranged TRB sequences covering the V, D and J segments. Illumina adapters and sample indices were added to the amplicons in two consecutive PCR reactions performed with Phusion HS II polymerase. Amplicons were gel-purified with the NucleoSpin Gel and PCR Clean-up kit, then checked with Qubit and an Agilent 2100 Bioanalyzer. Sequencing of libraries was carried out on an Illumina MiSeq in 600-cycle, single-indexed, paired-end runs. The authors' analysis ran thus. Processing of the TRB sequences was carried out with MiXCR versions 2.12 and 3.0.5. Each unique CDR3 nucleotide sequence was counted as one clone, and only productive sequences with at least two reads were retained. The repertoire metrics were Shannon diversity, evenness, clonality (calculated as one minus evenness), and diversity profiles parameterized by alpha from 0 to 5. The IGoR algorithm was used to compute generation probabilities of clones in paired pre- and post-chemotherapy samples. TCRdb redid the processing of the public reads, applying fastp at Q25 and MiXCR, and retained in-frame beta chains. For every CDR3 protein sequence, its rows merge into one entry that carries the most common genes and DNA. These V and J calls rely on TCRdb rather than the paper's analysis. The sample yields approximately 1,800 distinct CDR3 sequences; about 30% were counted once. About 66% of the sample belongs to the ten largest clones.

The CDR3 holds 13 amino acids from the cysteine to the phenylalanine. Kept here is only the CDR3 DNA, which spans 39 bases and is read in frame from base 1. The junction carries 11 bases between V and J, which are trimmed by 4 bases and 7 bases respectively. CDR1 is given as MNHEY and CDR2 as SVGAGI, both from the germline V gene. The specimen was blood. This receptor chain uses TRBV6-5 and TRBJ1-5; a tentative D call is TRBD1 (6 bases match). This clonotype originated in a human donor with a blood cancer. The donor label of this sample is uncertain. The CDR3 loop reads CASSLQGGQPQHF. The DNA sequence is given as TGTGCCAGCAGTTTACAGGGTGGGCAGCCCCAGCATTTT.